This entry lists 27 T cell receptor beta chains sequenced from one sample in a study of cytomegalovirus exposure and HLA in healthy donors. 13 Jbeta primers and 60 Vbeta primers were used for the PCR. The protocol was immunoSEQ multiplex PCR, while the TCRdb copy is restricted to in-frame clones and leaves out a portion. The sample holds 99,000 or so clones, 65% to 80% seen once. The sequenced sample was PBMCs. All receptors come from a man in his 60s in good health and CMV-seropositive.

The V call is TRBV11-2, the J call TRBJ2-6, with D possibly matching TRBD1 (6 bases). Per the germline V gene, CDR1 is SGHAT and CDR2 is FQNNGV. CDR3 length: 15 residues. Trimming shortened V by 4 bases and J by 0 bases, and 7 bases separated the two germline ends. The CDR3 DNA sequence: TGTGCCAGCAGCTCGACAGGCTCTGGGGCCAACGTCCTGACTTTC. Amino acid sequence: CASSSTGSGANVLTF.

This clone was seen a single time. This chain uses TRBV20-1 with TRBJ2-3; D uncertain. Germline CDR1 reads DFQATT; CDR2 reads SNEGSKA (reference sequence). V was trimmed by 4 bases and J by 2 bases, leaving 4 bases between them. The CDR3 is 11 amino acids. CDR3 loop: CSATSTDTQYF. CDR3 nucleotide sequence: TGCAGTGCTACCTCCACAGATACGCAGTATTTT.

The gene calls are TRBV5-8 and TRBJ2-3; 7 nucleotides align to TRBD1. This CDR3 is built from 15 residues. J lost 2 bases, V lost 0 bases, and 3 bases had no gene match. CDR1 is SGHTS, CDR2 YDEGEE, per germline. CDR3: CASSLGQGPTDTQYF. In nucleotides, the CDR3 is TGTGCCAGCAGCTTGGGACAGGGACCCACAGATACGCAGTATTTT.

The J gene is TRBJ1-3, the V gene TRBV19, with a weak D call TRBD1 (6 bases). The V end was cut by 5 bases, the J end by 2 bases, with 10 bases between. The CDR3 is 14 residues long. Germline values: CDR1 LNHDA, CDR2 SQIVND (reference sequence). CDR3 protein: CASSHREPGNTIYF. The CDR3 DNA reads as TGTGCCAGTAGTCACAGGGAACCTGGAAACACCATATATTTT.

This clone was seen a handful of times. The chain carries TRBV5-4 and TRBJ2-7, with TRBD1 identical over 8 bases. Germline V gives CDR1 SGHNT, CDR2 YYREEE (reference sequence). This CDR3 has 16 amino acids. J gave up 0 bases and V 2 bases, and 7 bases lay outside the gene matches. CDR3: CASSLTGTGVSYEQYF. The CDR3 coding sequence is TGTGCCAGCAGCTTAACCGGGACAGGAGTCTCCTACGAGCAGTACTTC. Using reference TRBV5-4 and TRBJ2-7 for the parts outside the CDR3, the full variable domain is ETGVTQSPTHLIKTRGQQVTLRCSSQSGHNTVSWYQQALGQGPQFIFQYYREEENGRGNFPPRFSGLQFPNYSSELNVNALELDDSALYLCASSLTGTGVSYEQYFGPGTRLTVT.

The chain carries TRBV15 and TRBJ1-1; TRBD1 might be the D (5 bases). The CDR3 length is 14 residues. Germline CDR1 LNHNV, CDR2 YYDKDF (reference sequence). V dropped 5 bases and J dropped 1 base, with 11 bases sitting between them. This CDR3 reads CATSRRTGNTEAFF. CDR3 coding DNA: TGTGCCACCAGCCGACGTACAGGGAACACTGAAGCTTTCTTT.

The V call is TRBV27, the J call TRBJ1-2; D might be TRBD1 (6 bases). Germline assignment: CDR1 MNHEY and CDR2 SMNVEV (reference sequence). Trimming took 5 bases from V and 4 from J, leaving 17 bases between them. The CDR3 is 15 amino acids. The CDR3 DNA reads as TGTGCCAGCAGTCCCTACTTGGACAGCACCTATGGCTACACCTTC. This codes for CASSPYLDSTYGYTF.

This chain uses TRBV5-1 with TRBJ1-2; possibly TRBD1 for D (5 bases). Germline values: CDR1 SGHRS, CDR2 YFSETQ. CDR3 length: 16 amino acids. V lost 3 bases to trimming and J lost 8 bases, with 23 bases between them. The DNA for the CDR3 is TGCGCCAGCAGCTCCGCGGCAGGGAATCTCCCATTAGGCTACACCTTC. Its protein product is CASSSAAGNLPLGYTF. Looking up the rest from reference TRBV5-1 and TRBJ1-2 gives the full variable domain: KAGVTQTPRYLIKTRGQQVTLSCSPISGHRSVSWYQQTPGQGLQFLFEYFSETQRNKGNFPGRFSGRQFSNSRSEMNVSTLELGDSALYLCASSSAAGNLPLGYTFGSGTRLTVV.

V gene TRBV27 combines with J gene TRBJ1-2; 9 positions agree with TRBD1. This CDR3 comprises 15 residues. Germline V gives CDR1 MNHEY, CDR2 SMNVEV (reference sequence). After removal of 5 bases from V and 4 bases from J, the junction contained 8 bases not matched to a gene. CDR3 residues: CASSPRQGESYGYTF. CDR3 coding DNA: TGTGCCAGCAGTCCCCGACAGGGGGAGAGCTATGGCTACACCTTC.

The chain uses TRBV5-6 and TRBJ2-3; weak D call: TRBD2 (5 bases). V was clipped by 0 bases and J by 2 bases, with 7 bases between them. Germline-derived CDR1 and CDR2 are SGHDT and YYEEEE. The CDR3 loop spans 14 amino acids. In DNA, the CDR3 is TGTGCCAGCAGCTTGGGGCGGGTCACAGATACGCAGTATTTT. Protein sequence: CASSLGRVTDTQYF.

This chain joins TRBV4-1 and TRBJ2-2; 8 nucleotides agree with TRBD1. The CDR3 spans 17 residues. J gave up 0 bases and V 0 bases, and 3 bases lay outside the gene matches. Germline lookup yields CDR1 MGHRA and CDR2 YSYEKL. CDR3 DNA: TGCGCCAGCAGCCAAGAGGACAGGGCGGCGAACACCGGGGAGCTGTTTTTT. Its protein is CASSQEDRAANTGELFF.

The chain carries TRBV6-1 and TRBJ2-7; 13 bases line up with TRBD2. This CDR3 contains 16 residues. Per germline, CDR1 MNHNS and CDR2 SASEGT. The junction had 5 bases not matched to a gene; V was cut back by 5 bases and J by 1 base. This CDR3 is CASSKGLAGESYEQYF. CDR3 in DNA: TGTGCCAGCAGTAAAGGACTAGCGGGGGAGTCCTACGAGCAGTACTTC.

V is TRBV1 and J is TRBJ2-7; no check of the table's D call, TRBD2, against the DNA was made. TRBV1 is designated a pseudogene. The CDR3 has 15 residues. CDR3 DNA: TGCACCAGCAGCCAAGGGCGCCCAGCGGCCTACGAGCAGTACTTC. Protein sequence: CTSSQGRPAAYEQYF.

This chain's CDR3 is CASSYGGDEQFF. The CDR3 DNA is TGTGCCAGCAGCTACGGGGGGGATGAGCAGTTCTTC. The chain is built from TRBV11-2 and TRBJ2-1; TRBD2 aligns across 8 bases. Germline-derived CDR1 and CDR2 are SGHAT and FQNNGV. This CDR3 has 12 residues. After removal of 4 bases from V and 8 bases from J, the junction contained 1 base not matched to a gene.

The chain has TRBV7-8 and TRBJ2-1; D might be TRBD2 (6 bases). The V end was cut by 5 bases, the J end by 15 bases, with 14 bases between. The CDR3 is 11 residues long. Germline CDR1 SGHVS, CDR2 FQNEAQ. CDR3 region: CASSDGGGPFF. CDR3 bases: TGTGCCAGCAGCGATGGGGGAGGACCGTTCTTC.

Written as DNA, the CDR3 is TGTGCCAGCAGCTTAGATCGGGAGGGGATGGCTTTCTTT. It specifies CASSLDREGMAFF. The chain has TRBV11-3 and TRBJ1-1; D may be TRBD1 (5 bases). The CDR3 is 13 residues long. Per germline, CDR1 SGHNT and CDR2 YENEEA. The V end lost 0 bases, the J end lost 11 bases, and 13 bases lay between the germline ends.

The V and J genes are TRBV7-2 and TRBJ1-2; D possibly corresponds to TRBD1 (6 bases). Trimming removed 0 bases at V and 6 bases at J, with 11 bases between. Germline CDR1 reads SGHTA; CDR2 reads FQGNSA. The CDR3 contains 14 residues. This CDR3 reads CASSLAGRGHGYTF. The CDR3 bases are TGTGCCAGCAGCTTAGCCGGCAGGGGCCATGGCTACACCTTC.

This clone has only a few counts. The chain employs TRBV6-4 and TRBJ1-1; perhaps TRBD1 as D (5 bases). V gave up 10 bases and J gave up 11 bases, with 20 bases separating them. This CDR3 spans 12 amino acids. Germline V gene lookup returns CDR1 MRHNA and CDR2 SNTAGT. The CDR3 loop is CAKTWGRLWAFF. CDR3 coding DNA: TGTGCCAAAACGTGGGGGAGGCTATGGGCTTTCTTT.

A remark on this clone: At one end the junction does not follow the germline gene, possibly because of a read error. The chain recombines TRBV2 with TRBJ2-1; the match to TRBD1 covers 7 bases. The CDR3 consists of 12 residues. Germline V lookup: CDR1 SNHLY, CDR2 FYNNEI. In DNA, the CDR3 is TGTGCCAGCAGCGAAGGGGGCAATAGAGAGTTCTTC. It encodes CASSEGGNREFF.

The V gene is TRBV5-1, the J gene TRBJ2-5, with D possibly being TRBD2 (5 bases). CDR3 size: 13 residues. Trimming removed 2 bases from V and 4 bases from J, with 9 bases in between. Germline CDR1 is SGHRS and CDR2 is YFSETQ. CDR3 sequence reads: CASSFGVGETQYF. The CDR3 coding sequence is TGCGCCAGCAGCTTCGGGGTCGGAGAGACCCAGTACTTC.

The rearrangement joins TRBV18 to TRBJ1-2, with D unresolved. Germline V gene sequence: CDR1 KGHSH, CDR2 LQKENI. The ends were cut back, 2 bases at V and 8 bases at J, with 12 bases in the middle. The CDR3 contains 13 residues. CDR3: CASSPGHQGGYTF. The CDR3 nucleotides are TGTGCCAGCTCACCAGGGCACCAAGGCGGCTACACCTTC.

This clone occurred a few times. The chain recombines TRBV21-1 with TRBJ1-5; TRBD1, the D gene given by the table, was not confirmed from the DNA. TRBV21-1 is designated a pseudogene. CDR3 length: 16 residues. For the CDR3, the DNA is TGTGCCAGCAGCAAAGTGGACAACTCTAGCAATCAGCCCCAGCATTTT. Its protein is CASSKVDNSSNQPQHF.

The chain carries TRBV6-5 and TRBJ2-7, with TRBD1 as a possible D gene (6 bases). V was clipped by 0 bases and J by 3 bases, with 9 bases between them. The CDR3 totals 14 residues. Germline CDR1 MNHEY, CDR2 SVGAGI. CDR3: CASSYSPGDYEQYF. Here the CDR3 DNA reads TGTGCCAGCAGTTACTCCCCAGGGGACTACGAGCAGTACTTC.

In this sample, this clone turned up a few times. CDR3 protein: CASKLSNQPQHF. The DNA for the CDR3 is TGTGCCAGCAAGCTCAGCAATCAGCCCCAGCATTTT. The chain carries TRBV6-1 and TRBJ1-5; D not resolved. Deletions cut 7 bases from V and 1 base from J, with 5 bases between. CDR1 and CDR2 from the germline V gene are MNHNS and SASEGT. This CDR3 has 12 amino acids.

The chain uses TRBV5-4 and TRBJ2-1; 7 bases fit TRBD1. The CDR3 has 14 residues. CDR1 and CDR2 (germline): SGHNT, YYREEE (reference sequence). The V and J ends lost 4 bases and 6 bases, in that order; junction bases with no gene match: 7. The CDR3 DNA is TGTGCCAGCAGCCACAGGGGCCACAGCAATGAGCAGTTCTTC. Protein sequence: CASSHRGHSNEQFF. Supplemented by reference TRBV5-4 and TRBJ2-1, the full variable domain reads ETGVTQSPTHLIKTRGQQVTLRCSSQSGHNTVSWYQQALGQGPQFIFQYYREEENGRGNFPPRFSGLQFPNYSSELNVNALELDDSALYLCASSHRGHSNEQFFGPGTRLTVL.

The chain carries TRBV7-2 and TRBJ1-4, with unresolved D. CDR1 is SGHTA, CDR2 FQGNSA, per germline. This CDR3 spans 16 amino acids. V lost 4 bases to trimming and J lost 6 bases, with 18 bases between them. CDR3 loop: CASSSRRRSTDEKLFF. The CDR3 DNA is TGTGCCAGCAGCTCCCGACGTAGGTCCACAGATGAAAAACTGTTTTTT.

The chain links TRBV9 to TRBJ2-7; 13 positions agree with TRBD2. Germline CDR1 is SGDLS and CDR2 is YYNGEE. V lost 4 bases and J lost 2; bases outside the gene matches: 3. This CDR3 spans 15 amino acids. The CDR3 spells CASSIGTSGAYEQYF. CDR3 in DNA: TGTGCCAGCAGCATTGGGACTAGCGGGGCCTACGAGCAGTACTTC.